This paragraph reports one TCR beta chain. The CDR3 covers 11 residues. Trimming pared 4 bases from V and 5 bases from J, leaving 6 bases between. CDR1 SGHDT and CDR2 YYEEEE come from the germline V gene. This specimen belongs to a study of blood T cell repertoires in COVID-19. Overall study: The cDNA or gDNA used as material had been derived from T cells, B-cell-depleted T cells, or PBMCs.

Original processing methods: Reference gene primer amplification gave estimated nucleated cell counts. Measured with immunoSEQ multiplex PCR; TCRdb has only the in-frame clones, and not every one. That table is the source of V, J and clone size, and D and trimming were worked out from the DNA. In the table there are 170,000 or so clones, approximately 90% of which are singletons. Sequencing used peripheral blood. This chain uses TRBV5-6 with TRBJ2-5; tentatively, D is TRBD2 (5 bases). This clonotype was sampled from a man aged 45-65 years with acute or convalescent COVID-19. This chain's CDR3 is CASSRGETQYF. In DNA form, the CDR3 reads TGTGCCAGCAGCCGCGGGGAGACCCAGTACTTC.